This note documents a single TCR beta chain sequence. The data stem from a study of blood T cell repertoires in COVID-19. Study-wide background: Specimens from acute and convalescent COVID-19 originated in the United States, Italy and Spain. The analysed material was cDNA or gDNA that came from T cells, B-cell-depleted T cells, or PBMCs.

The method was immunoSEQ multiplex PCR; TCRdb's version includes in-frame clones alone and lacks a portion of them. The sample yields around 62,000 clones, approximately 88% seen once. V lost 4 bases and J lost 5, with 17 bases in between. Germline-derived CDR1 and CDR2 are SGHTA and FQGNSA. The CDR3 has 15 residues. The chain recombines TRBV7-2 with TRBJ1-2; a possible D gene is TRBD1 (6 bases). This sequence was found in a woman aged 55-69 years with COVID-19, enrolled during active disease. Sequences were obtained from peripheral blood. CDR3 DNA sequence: TGTGCCAGCAGCTCCCATGGGGGGGCTAGGTATGGCTACACCTTC. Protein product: CASSSHGGARYGYTF.